The TCR beta chain described here comes from a study of Ad26.COV2.S vaccination and SARS-CoV-2 variants. Study information: By the intramuscular route, Ad26.COV2.S was given once, or twice 56 days apart.

Sequencing used immunoSEQ multiplex PCR; TCRdb keeps in-frame clones, though not all of them. The table includes approximately 480,000 clones, around 85% detected once. Regarding the study as a whole: Quantification of TCR breadth and depth may have yielded underestimates of total T cell responses. Spike-specific responses of CD8+ and CD4+ T cells were reported to display substantial breadth after vaccination.

About this clone itself: Its antigen remains unknown.

Trimming shortened V by 3 bases and J by 4 bases, and 7 bases separated the two germline ends. Germline V gene sequence: CDR1 SGHTA, CDR2 FQGTGA. CDR3 size: 14 residues. The treatment: about 20 received Ad26.COV2.S at low or high dose, single or two shots; about 5 received placebo; per-sample allocation not given. On day 63 after the first injection, vaccine and placebo recipients gave samples. The rearrangement joins TRBV7-3 to TRBJ1-6; D ambiguous. The sample in question was peripheral blood, obtained in a trial of Ad26.COV2.S vaccine versus placebo. The sequence derives from a person aged 18-60 years who received the Ad26.COV2.S COVID-19 vaccine or a placebo. The CDR3 region has the DNA TGTGCCAGCAGCTTGGGAGAGTATAATTCACCCCTCCACTTT. Encoded protein: CASSLGEYNSPLHF.